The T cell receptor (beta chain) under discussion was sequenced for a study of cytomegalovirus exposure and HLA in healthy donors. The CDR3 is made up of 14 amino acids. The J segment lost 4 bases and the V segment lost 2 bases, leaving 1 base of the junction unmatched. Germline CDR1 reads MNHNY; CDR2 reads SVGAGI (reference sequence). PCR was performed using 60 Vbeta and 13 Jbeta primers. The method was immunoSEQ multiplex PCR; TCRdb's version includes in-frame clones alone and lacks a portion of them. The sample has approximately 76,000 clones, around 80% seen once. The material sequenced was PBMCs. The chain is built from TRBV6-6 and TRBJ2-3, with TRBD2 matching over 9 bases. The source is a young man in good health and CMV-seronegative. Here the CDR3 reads CASSYPSGADTQYF. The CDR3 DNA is TGTGCCAGCAGTTACCCTAGCGGGGCAGATACGCAGTATTTT.